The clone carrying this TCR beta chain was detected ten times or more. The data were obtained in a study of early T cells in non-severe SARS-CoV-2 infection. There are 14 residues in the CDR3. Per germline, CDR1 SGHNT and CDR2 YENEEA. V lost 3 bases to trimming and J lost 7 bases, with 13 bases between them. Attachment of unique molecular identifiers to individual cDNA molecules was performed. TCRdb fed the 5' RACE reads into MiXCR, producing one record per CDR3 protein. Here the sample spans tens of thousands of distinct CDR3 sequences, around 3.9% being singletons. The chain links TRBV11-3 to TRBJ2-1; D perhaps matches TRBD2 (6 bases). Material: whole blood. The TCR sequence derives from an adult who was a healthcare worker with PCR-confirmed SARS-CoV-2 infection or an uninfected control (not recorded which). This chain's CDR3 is CASSFTMGLNEQFF. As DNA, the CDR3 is TGTGCCAGCAGCTTTACGATGGGACTTAATGAGCAGTTCTTC.